This is a list of T cell receptor beta chains from one sample in a study of blood T cell repertoires in COVID-19. Sequencing used immunoSEQ multiplex PCR; TCRdb keeps in-frame clones, though not all of them. This sample has 190,000 or so clones, with 80% to 90% found just once. The source material was peripheral blood. Every receptor here comes from a man in his forties or fifties with active or convalescent COVID-19. CDR3s include the opening cysteine and the closing phenylalanine or tryptophan. Fields, in order: clone size, V gene, J gene, D gene, CDR3 protein, CDR3 DNA. D genes are given only for firm matches. Expanded clones get a size class; other rows say once, few or many, or leave the size out.

size: -
V: TRBV2
J: TRBJ2-3
D: TRBD1
CDR3: CAGRGQGRNTQYF
DNA: TGTGCCGGGAGGGGACAGGGGAGAAATACGCAGTATTTT

size: -
V: TRBV28
J: TRBJ1-2
D: TRBD1
CDR3: CASRIPGTAFNYGYTF
DNA: TGTGCCAGCAGGATCCCTGGGACAGCCTTTAACTATGGCTACACCTTC

size: -
V: TRBV19
J: TRBJ1-2
D: TRBD1
CDR3: CASSNYLGQSLGGYTF
DNA: TGTGCCAGTAGTAACTACTTGGGACAGTCACTAGGAGGCTACACCTTC

size: -
V: TRBV4-1
J: TRBJ2-7
D: -
CDR3: CASSQGGHTMKGEQYF
DNA: TGCGCCAGCAGCCAAGGCGGGCACACTATGAAGGGTGAGCAGTACTTC

size: few
V: TRBV28
J: TRBJ2-1
D: TRBD2
CDR3: CASTAGDTYNEQFF
DNA: TGTGCCAGCACAGCGGGGGATACCTACAATGAGCAGTTCTTC

size: -
V: TRBV2
J: TRBJ2-1
D: -
CDR3: CASIPRGYNEQFF
DNA: TGTGCCAGCATCCCCAGGGGATACAATGAGCAGTTCTTC

size: once
V: TRBV5-4
J: TRBJ1-2
D: -
CDR3: CASSLGGFGYTF
DNA: TGTGCCAGCAGCTTAGGGGGTTTTGGCTACACCTTC

size: -
V: TRBV7-2
J: TRBJ2-3
D: -
CDR3: CASSSNRVWDTDTQYF
DNA: TGTGCCAGCAGTTCTAACAGGGTTTGGGACACAGATACGCAGTATTTT

size: -
V: TRBV2
J: TRBJ2-3
D: TRBD2
CDR3: CASRLLAGGKDTQYF
DNA: TGTGCCAGCAGGCTACTAGCGGGGGGGAAAGATACGCAGTATTTT

size: -
V: TRBV4-2
J: TRBJ2-1
D: -
CDR3: CASSPRRGGQNEQFF
DNA: TGTGCCAGCAGCCCGCGGAGGGGGGGGCAGAATGAGCAGTTCTTC

size: few
V: TRBV9
J: TRBJ1-3
D: -
CDR3: CASSVASGNTIYF
DNA: TGTGCCAGCAGCGTGGCCTCTGGAAACACCATATATTTT

size: -
V: TRBV6-1
J: TRBJ2-3
D: TRBD1
CDR3: CASSGVGTGDPGSQYF
DNA: TGTGCCAGCAGTGGGGTTGGGACAGGGGATCCTGGATCGCAGTATTTT

size: few
V: TRBV10-1
J: TRBJ1-1
D: TRBD1
CDR3: CASSPGTGSDTEAFF
DNA: TGCGCCAGCAGTCCCGGGACAGGTTCGGACACTGAAGCTTTCTTT

size: -
V: TRBV10-3
J: TRBJ2-7
D: -
CDR3: CAILTPEQYF
DNA: TGTGCCATCCTTACTCCCGAGCAGTACTTC

size: -
V: TRBV5-1
J: TRBJ2-1
D: -
CDR3: CASSLVGERHNEQFF
DNA: TGCGCCAGCAGCTTGGTGGGAGAAAGGCACAATGAGCAGTTCTTC

size: -
V: TRBV11-2
J: TRBJ2-7
D: -
CDR3: CASSLQTSYEQYF
DNA: TGTGCCAGCAGCTTGCAGACTTCCTACGAGCAGTACTTC

size: -
V: TRBV29-1
J: TRBJ2-1
D: TRBD1
CDR3: CSVEDQRQGNNEQFF
DNA: TGCAGCGTTGAAGATCAGCGACAGGGTAACAATGAGCAGTTCTTC

size: -
V: TRBV5-4
J: TRBJ2-5
D: TRBD2
CDR3: CASSSRTSGMRTQYF
DNA: TGTGCCAGCAGCTCTAGGACTAGCGGGATGAGAACCCAGTACTTC

size: -
V: TRBV2
J: TRBJ1-2
D: TRBD1
CDR3: CASSSTGDYGYTF
DNA: TGTGCCAGCAGTTCTACAGGGGACTATGGCTACACCTTC

size: many
V: TRBV5-1
J: TRBJ1-5
D: -
CDR3: CASSLQGTGQPQHF
DNA: TGCGCCAGCAGCTTGCAAGGAACCGGGCAGCCCCAGCATTTT

size: once
V: TRBV3-1/TRBV3-2
J: TRBJ2-1
D: TRBD2
CDR3: CASSFRTSGGRDNEQFF
DNA: TGTGCCAGCAGCTTTCGGACTAGCGGGGGGCGGGACAATGAGCAGTTCTTC

size: -
V: TRBV7-2
J: TRBJ2-3
D: -
CDR3: CASSLFPEITDTQYF
DNA: TGTGCCAGCAGCTTGTTTCCAGAAATCACAGATACGCAGTATTTT

size: -
V: TRBV19
J: TRBJ2-7
D: -
CDR3: CASSPPGVSSYEQYF
DNA: TGTGCCAGTAGTCCCCCGGGGGTTTCTTCCTACGAGCAGTACTTC

size: -
V: TRBV7-9
J: TRBJ1-2
D: TRBD1
CDR3: CASSLVPGTGAGYTF
DNA: TGTGCCAGCAGCTTAGTTCCTGGGACAGGGGCCGGCTACACCTTC

size: -
V: TRBV19
J: TRBJ1-2
D: TRBD1
CDR3: CASSPSGGTASGSYTF
DNA: TGTGCCAGTAGTCCCTCGGGGGGGACAGCGTCGGGGAGCTACACCTTC

size: -
V: TRBV5-1
J: TRBJ2-7
D: -
CDR3: CASSSVGQGISYEQYF
DNA: TGCGCCAGCAGCTCGGTGGGGCAGGGAATATCCTACGAGCAGTACTTC

size: -
V: TRBV19
J: TRBJ1-1
D: -
CDR3: CASSIERGINTEAFF
DNA: TGTGCCAGTAGTATAGAGCGGGGGATTAACACTGAAGCTTTCTTT

size: -
V: TRBV7-2
J: TRBJ2-7
D: TRBD2
CDR3: CASSLARASGGYEQYF
DNA: TGTGCCAGCAGCTTAGCGAGAGCTAGCGGGGGTTACGAGCAGTACTTC

size: -
V: TRBV4-1
J: TRBJ2-2
D: -
CDR3: CASSQTKTPGWELFF
DNA: TGCGCCAGCAGCCAAACTAAGACCCCGGGGTGGGAGCTGTTTTTT

size: -
V: TRBV27
J: TRBJ1-1
D: TRBD1
CDR3: CASSLWGTANTEAFF
DNA: TGTGCCAGCAGTTTATGGGGGACAGCGAACACTGAAGCTTTCTTT

size: -
V: TRBV6-5
J: TRBJ2-7
D: -
CDR3: CASSYSRGGEQYF
DNA: TGTGCCAGCAGTTACTCGAGAGGTGGAGAGCAGTACTTC

size: -
V: TRBV14
J: TRBJ1-4
D: TRBD1
CDR3: CASSPQGLGEKLFF
DNA: TGTGCCAGCAGCCCACAGGGGTTGGGAGAAAAACTGTTTTTT